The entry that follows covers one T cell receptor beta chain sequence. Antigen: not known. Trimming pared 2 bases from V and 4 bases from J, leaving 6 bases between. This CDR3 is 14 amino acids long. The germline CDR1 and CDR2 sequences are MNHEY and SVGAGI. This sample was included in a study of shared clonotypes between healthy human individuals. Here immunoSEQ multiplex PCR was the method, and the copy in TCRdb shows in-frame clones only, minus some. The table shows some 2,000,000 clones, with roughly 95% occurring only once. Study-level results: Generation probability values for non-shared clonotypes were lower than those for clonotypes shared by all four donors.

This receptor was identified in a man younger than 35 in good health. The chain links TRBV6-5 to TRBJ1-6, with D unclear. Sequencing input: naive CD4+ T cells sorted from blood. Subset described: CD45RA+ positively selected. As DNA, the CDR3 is TGTGCCAGCAGTTACGAGTCGTATAATTCACCCCTCCACTTT. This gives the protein CASSYESYNSPLHF.